A selection of T cell receptor beta chains follows, all from one sample in a study of blood T cell repertoires in COVID-19. Profiling relied on immunoSEQ multiplex PCR, and the TCRdb table lists in-frame clones only, not all of them. The table shows around 300,000 clones, with 75% to 90% occurring only once. Material for sequencing was peripheral blood. These TCRs come from a young man with active or convalescent COVID-19. The CDR3 runs from the conserved cysteine through the conserved F or W. D genes are given only for firm matches. Expanded clones get a size class; other rows say once, few or many, or leave the size out.

V	J	D	length	size	CDR3	DNA
TRBV6-5	TRBJ2-7	-	13	-	CASSSIQGYEQYF	TGTGCCAGCAGTTCGATACAGGGATACGAGCAGTACTTC
TRBV5-1	TRBJ1-2	-	15	-	CASSLNKGRGRGYTF	TGCGCCAGCAGCTTAAACAAAGGCAGGGGAAGGGGCTACACCTTC
TRBV28	TRBJ2-1	-	14	-	CASRRTGDINEQFF	TGTGCCAGCAGAAGGACGGGAGATATAAATGAGCAGTTCTTC
TRBV19	TRBJ1-5	TRBD1	15	-	CASSMPEQGNQPQHF	TGTGCCAGTAGTATGCCTGAACAGGGGAATCAGCCCCAGCATTTT
TRBV10-3	TRBJ1-5	-	13	few	CAISDRDHQPQHF	TGTGCCATCAGTGACAGGGATCATCAGCCCCAGCATTTT
TRBV19	TRBJ2-1	TRBD2	15	-	CASTLLAGGYNEQFF	TGTGCCAGTACCCTACTAGCGGGAGGTTACAATGAGCAGTTCTTC
TRBV27	TRBJ2-1	TRBD2	13	-	CASSLAAYNEQFF	TGTGCCAGCAGTCTAGCGGCATACAATGAGCAGTTCTTC
TRBV12-2	TRBJ1-1	-	14	-	CASRSLRRATEAFF	TGTGCAAGTCGCTCCCTAAGGAGGGCCACTGAAGCTTTCTTT
TRBV6-2/TRBV6-3	TRBJ2-2	-	14	-	CASSTQARSGELFF	TGTGCCAGCAGTACCCAAGCACGGAGCGGGGAGCTGTTTTTT
TRBV4-1	TRBJ2-1	TRBD2	17	-	CASSQEPGTSGDNEQFF	TGCGCCAGCAGCCAAGAGCCCGGGACTAGCGGGGACAATGAGCAGTTCTTC
TRBV3-1/TRBV3-2	TRBJ2-1	TRBD2	15	once	CASTPGPAGGHEQFF	TGTGCCAGCACCCCAGGCCCGGCGGGGGGGCATGAGCAGTTCTTC
TRBV7-9	TRBJ2-3	-	12	-	CASSLTRDTQYF	TGTGCCAGCAGCTTAACCAGGGATACGCAGTATTTT
TRBV6-1	TRBJ2-1	-	12	-	CASSDPTSILFF	TGTGCCAGCAGTGATCCCACTAGTATTCTGTTCTTC
TRBV7-8	TRBJ1-5	-	14	-	CASSLVGDRQPQHF	TGTGCCAGCAGCTTGGTAGGGGATCGACAGCCCCAGCATTTT
TRBV7-9	TRBJ2-5	-	14	few	CASSLNRAGETQYF	TGTGCCAGCAGCTTAAACAGGGCCGGAGAGACCCAGTACTTC
TRBV15	TRBJ2-1	TRBD2	15	-	CATSRGGGSYNEQFF	TGTGCCACCAGCAGAGGGGGCGGGAGCTACAATGAGCAGTTCTTC
TRBV5-6	TRBJ2-1	-	16	-	CASSFTTRPVYNEQFF	TGTGCCAGCAGCTTCACTACGCGACCAGTTTACAATGAGCAGTTCTTC
TRBV28	TRBJ2-1	TRBD1	17	-	CASSLSATGGFDNEQFF	TGTGCCAGCAGTTTATCGGCCACAGGGGGATTCGACAATGAGCAGTTCTTC
TRBV13	TRBJ1-2	-	13	-	CASSLGALRGYTF	TGTGCCAGCAGCTTGGGAGCTCTAAGGGGCTACACCTTC
TRBV28	TRBJ1-3	TRBD1	16	-	CASSRNTGGSGNTIYF	TGTGCCAGCAGCCGAAATACAGGGGGCTCTGGAAACACCATATATTTT
TRBV11-3	TRBJ2-2	-	15	-	CASSLGQVDTGELFF	TGTGCCAGCAGCTTAGGACAGGTTGACACCGGGGAGCTGTTTTTT
TRBV5-1	TRBJ1-2	-	13	-	CASSFTGTEGYTF	TGCGCCAGCAGCTTCACAGGGACGGAGGGCTACACCTTC
TRBV7-2	TRBJ2-1	-	9	few	CAEGGEQFF	TGTGCCGAAGGGGGTGAGCAGTTCTTC
TRBV7-9	TRBJ2-2	-	13	-	CASSPTGAGELFF	TGTGCCAGCAGCCCTACGGGGGCCGGGGAGCTGTTTTTT
TRBV11-2	TRBJ2-1	TRBD2	16	-	CASSLFRLAASNEQFF	TGTGCCAGCAGCTTATTCAGACTAGCGGCATCCAATGAGCAGTTCTTC
TRBV4-3	TRBJ2-7	TRBD2	15	once	CASSQASGGGYEQYF	TGCGCCAGCAGCCAAGCTAGCGGGGGGGGCTACGAGCAGTACTTC
TRBV6-1	TRBJ1-6	-	13	-	CASSEQGFSPLHF	TGTGCCAGCAGTGAACAGGGATTCTCACCCCTCCACTTT
TRBV28	TRBJ2-7	-	13	-	CASTRGNSYEQYF	TGTGCCAGCACCCGGGGGAACTCCTACGAGCAGTACTTC
TRBV9	TRBJ2-3	TRBD1	15	-	CASSPGQGVTDTQYF	TGTGCCAGCAGCCCGGGACAGGGGGTAACAGATACGCAGTATTTT
TRBV7-8	TRBJ2-7	-	15	-	CASSPHRVSRYEQYF	TGTGCCAGCAGCCCCCACAGGGTCTCTCGCTACGAGCAGTACTTC
TRBV27	TRBJ1-1	-	14	-	CASSETGWNTEAFF	TGTGCCAGCTCCGAGACAGGTTGGAACACTGAAGCCTTCTTT
TRBV9	TRBJ1-6	TRBD1	17	-	CASSVGQGPRDNSPLHF	TGTGCCAGCAGCGTGGGACAGGGCCCCCGAGATAATTCACCCCTCCACTTT
TRBV5-4	TRBJ2-2	-	15	-	CASSLEGGIAGELFF	TGTGCCAGCAGCTTGGAGGGGGGGATCGCCGGGGAGCTGTTTTTT
TRBV6-5	TRBJ1-4	-	14	-	CASRPGATNEKLFF	TGTGCCAGCAGGCCGGGGGCAACTAATGAAAAACTGTTTTTT
TRBV18	TRBJ2-2	-	20	-	CASSSPLLPARAYSTGELFF	TGTGCCAGCTCATCACCCTTGCTCCCCGCCAGAGCGTACTCTACCGGGGAGCTGTTTTTT
TRBV5-1	TRBJ2-5	TRBD2	16	once	CASSLGVAGVQETQYF	TGCGCCAGCAGCCTGGGGGTAGCGGGAGTCCAAGAGACCCAGTACTTC
TRBV5-1	TRBJ1-1	TRBD1	15	-	CASSPGTVGQTEAFF	TGCGCCAGCAGCCCGGGGACAGTGGGACAAACTGAAGCTTTCTTT
TRBV5-4	TRBJ2-3	TRBD2	15	-	CASSLGGTRRDTQYF	TGTGCCAGCAGCTTGGGTGGGACTAGGAGGGATACGCAGTATTTT
TRBV27	TRBJ1-4	TRBD1	18	-	CASSLNNGRGITNEKLFF	TGTGCCAGCAGTTTAAATAATGGCAGGGGGATAACTAATGAAAAACTGTTTTTT
TRBV6-1	TRBJ2-1	TRBD1	17	-	CASSGPIGQGLYNEQFF	TGTGCCAGCAGTGGCCCAATAGGACAGGGACTCTACAATGAGCAGTTCTTC
TRBV15	TRBJ2-4	TRBD2	17	-	CATSREPSGRVVNIQYF	TGTGCCACCAGCAGAGAACCTAGCGGGAGAGTCGTTAACATTCAGTACTTC
TRBV9	TRBJ1-1	-	19	-	CASSVGGGPLDSRRTEAFF	TGTGCCAGCAGCGTAGGGGGGGGACCACTGGACTCGAGGAGGACTGAAGCTTTCTTT
TRBV7-9	TRBJ2-7	TRBD1	15	-	CASSLSRTGESEQYF	TGTGCCAGCAGCTTATCCAGGACAGGGGAATCGGAGCAGTACTTC
TRBV18	TRBJ1-2	TRBD1	17	few	CASSPGTGGLANYGYTF	TGTGCCAGCTCACCCGGGACAGGGGGCTTAGCTAACTATGGCTACACCTTC
TRBV24-1	TRBJ2-1	-	15	once	CATSDSGRAYNEQFF	TGTGCCACCAGTGATTCAGGCAGGGCCTACAATGAGCAGTTCTTC
TRBV7-2	TRBJ2-3	-	16	-	CASSKQGTSSTDTQYF	TGTGCCAGCAGCAAACAGGGTACCTCTAGCACAGATACGCAGTATTTT
TRBV9	TRBJ2-7	-	14	few	CASSEGNGATEQYF	TGTGCCAGCAGCGAGGGGAATGGGGCTACTGAGCAGTACTTC
TRBV9	TRBJ2-3	-	14	-	CASSGAASTDTQYF	TGTGCCAGCAGCGGGGCAGCCAGCACAGATACGCAGTATTTT
TRBV28	TRBJ2-1	-	15	-	CASSRLTGSYNEQFF	TGTGCCAGCAGTCGATTAACAGGGTCCTACAATGAGCAGTTCTTC
TRBV28	TRBJ2-7	TRBD2	17	-	CASSFYHSGKSSYEQYF	TGTGCCAGCAGTTTTTACCATAGCGGGAAGAGCTCCTACGAGCAGTACTTC
TRBV4-3	TRBJ2-5	TRBD2	20	-	CASSQDLSGTSGGARTHQYF	TGCGCCAGCAGCCAAGATCTTTCCGGGACTAGCGGGGGGGCGCGAACACATCAGTACTTC
TRBV3-1/TRBV3-2	TRBJ1-4	TRBD1	17	-	CASSQDGTAGENEKLFF	TGTGCCAGCAGCCAAGACGGGACAGCCGGGGAAAATGAAAAACTGTTTTTT
TRBV12-5	TRBJ1-6	TRBD1	20	-	CASGLSSGQGVLYYNSPLHF	TGTGCTAGTGGTTTGTCTTCGGGACAGGGAGTCTTGTACTATAATTCACCCCTCCACTTT
TRBV5-6	TRBJ2-7	-	13	-	CASSFAGFYEQYF	TGTGCCAGCAGCTTTGCGGGTTTCTACGAGCAGTACTTC
TRBV10-3	TRBJ1-6	-	13	few	CAISDMNNSPLHF	TGTGCCATCTCCGACATGAATAATTCACCCCTCCACTTT